This TCR beta chain was recovered during a study of cytomegalovirus exposure and HLA in healthy donors. Overall study results and limits: Most TCR sequences were rare, but some public TCRs occurred in many donors. Within a later analysis, the majority of CMV-associated TCR beta chains appeared HLA-restricted. CMV antigen specificity of a few CMV-associated chains was confirmed in vitro. Most subjects' HLA-A and HLA-B alleles were reportedly predicted from TCR beta sequences.

The CDR3 is 16 amino acids. Germline V gene lookup returns CDR1 MNHEY and CDR2 SVGAGI. Trimming cost V 0 bases and J 1 base, with 12 bases left between them. Details on this clone: Its antigen is still unknown.

13 Jbeta primers and 60 Vbeta primers were used for the PCR. Only in-frame clones appear in the TCRdb table, and some are missing; sequencing was by immunoSEQ multiplex PCR. The sample includes some 150,000 clones, roughly 85% seen only once; the top ten take roughly 0.68%. The sequenced sample consisted of PBMCs. This sequence joins TRBV6-5 and TRBJ1-1; D is ambiguous. The receptor comes from a male donor in good health and CMV-seronegative. The CDR3: CASSYSSQASNTEAFF. For the CDR3, the DNA is TGTGCCAGCAGTTACTCTAGCCAAGCGTCGAACACTGAAGCTTTCTTT.